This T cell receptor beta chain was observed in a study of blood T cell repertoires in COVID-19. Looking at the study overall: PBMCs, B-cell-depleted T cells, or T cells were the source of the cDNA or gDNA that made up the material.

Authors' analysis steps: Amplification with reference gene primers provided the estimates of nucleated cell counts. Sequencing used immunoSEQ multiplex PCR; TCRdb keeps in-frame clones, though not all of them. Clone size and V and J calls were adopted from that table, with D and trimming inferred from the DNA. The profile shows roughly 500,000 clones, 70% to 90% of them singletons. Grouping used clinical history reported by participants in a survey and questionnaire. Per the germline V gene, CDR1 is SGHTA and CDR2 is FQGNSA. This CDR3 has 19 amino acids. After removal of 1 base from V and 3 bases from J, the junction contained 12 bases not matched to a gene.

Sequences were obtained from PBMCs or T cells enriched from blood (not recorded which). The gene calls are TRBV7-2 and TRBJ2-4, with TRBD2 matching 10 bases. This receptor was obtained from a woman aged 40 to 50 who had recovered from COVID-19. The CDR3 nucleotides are TGTGCCAGCAGCTTAGATACGGCGGGACTAGCGCGGATCAAAAACATTCAGTACTTC. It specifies CASSLDTAGLARIKNIQYF.